The rows below give T cell receptor beta chains drawn from one sample of a study of blood T cell repertoires in COVID-19. Sequencing was performed with immunoSEQ multiplex PCR; in TCRdb, only in-frame clones are kept and a portion is missing. Here the sample spans roughly 410,000 clones, about 87% being singletons. Sequenced material: peripheral blood. The receptors were gathered from a woman aged 60-75 years with COVID-19, enrolled during active disease. Each CDR3 is given with its conserved first and last residue. The D gene is left open where the match is weak. For some rows the clone size is stated as once, few or many, or as a class when expanded; others skip it.

D gene | J gene | clone size | V gene | CDR3 DNA | CDR3 protein
. | TRBJ1-1 | . | TRBV2 | TGTGCCAGCAGTCCCTCTTCGGTAGAAGCTTTCTTT | CASSPSSVEAFF
TRBD1 | TRBJ1-1 | . | TRBV5-1 | TGCGCCAGCAGCTCGACAGGGGCGAACACTGAAGCTTTCTTT | CASSSTGANTEAFF
TRBD1 | TRBJ1-1 | . | TRBV6-5 | TGTGCCAGCAGTAGCCGGGACAGGGGGCTCACTGAAGCTTTCTTT | CASSSRDRGLTEAFF
. | TRBJ1-2 | few | TRBV2 | TGTGCCAGCAGTCCCAGCTATGGCTACACCTTC | CASSPSYGYTF
TRBD1 | TRBJ1-1 | . | TRBV11-2 | TGTGCCAGCAGCTTAGAGGCACACAGGGGGCCGGAGGCTTTCTTT | CASSLEAHRGPEAFF
TRBD2 | TRBJ2-2 | . | TRBV5-5 | TGTGCCAGCAGCCTGGGACTAGCGGGGGGATCCACCGGGGAGCTGTTTTTT | CASSLGLAGGSTGELFF
. | TRBJ1-3 | . | TRBV5-1 | TGCGCCAGCAGCTTGCTTAGCTCTGGAAACACCATATATTTT | CASSLLSSGNTIYF
. | TRBJ1-1 | . | TRBV29-1 | TGCAGCGTCAGACAGACGAACACTGAAGCTTTCTTT | CSVRQTNTEAFF
. | TRBJ2-2 | . | TRBV7-3 | TGTGCCAGCGCGCAAATACTTAACACCGGGGAGCTGTTTTTT | CASAQILNTGELFF
TRBD1 | TRBJ1-6 | . | TRBV28 | TGTGCCAGCAGCCAGGGGGATTATTCACCCCTCCACTTT | CASSQGDYSPLHF
TRBD1 | TRBJ1-2 | . | TRBV29-1 | TGCAGCGGTGGGACAGCGTCCTATGGCTACACCTTC | CSGGTASYGYTF
TRBD1 | TRBJ1-1 | . | TRBV2 | TGTGCCAGCAGTGGACAGGGGGACGGCACTGAAGCTTTCTTT | CASSGQGDGTEAFF
TRBD2 | TRBJ2-5 | . | TRBV30 | TGTGCCTCCTCCGTCCTAGCGGCCTATGGGACCCAGTACTTC | CASSVLAAYGTQYF
TRBD1 | TRBJ2-1 | . | TRBV3-1/TRBV3-2 | TGTGCCAGCAGCCATTTCGTCGGGACAGGGTCCTCCTACAATGAGCAGTTCTTC | CASSHFVGTGSSYNEQFF
. | TRBJ2-3 | . | TRBV3-1/TRBV3-2 | TGTGCCAGCAACCTGGTGGGGGCCCCTGTGTATTTT | CASNLVGAPVYF
TRBD1 | TRBJ1-2 | . | TRBV3-1/TRBV3-2 | TGTGCCAGCAGCCAAGTCTTTACCGGACAGGGATCCGGCTACACCTTC | CASSQVFTGQGSGYTF
TRBD1 | TRBJ2-1 | . | TRBV18 | TGTGCCAGCTCACCACAAGACAGGGGGCAGTTCTTC | CASSPQDRGQFF
. | TRBJ1-5 | . | TRBV7-8 | TGTGCCAGCAGCCGAAGGGACATTCAGCCCCAGCATTTT | CASSRRDIQPQHF
. | TRBJ1-2 | . | TRBV2 | TGTGCCAGCAGTGAAAGCAGGGTCGGCTACACCTTC | CASSESRVGYTF
TRBD2 | TRBJ2-1 | once | TRBV4-1 | TGCGCCAGCAGCCAAGATTTGGGGACTAGCGGGGTAAATGAGCAGTTCTTC | CASSQDLGTSGVNEQFF
TRBD1 | TRBJ1-1 | . | TRBV5-1 | TGCGCCAGCAGCTTGGCACAGGGGGAAAACACTGAAGCTTTCTTT | CASSLAQGENTEAFF
. | TRBJ1-6 | . | TRBV6-1 | TGTGCCAGCAGCCGAGCCGGGTGGAATTCACCCCTCCACTTT | CASSRAGWNSPLHF
. | TRBJ1-3 | . | TRBV30 | TGTGCCTGGAGGCCGAGTTACTCTGGAAACACCATATATTTT | CAWRPSYSGNTIYF
TRBD1 | TRBJ1-1 | . | TRBV3-1/TRBV3-2 | TGTGCCAGCAGCCAAGGGACAGGGGGCGTCACTGAAGCTTTCTTT | CASSQGTGGVTEAFF